This TCR beta chain derives from a study (dated by TCRdb to the early 2010s). Compared with the rest of its sample, this clonotype is medium-sized (0.01 to 0.1%). Its cognate antigen has yet to be identified. No qualities accompany the bases; no much larger clone lies one base away. Sequenced on an Illumina Genome Analyzer IIx. TCRdb itself trimmed the public reads at Q25 with fastp, ran MiXCR and retained productive beta chains. Rows with a matching CDR3 protein are joined into one entry that keeps the most common DNA and genes. For this sample the table gives some 15,000 distinct CDR3 sequences, of which about 35% were detected only once. The ten largest clones capture about 16% of the sample. Material: blood. This TCR was sampled from a human donor.

Read as DNA, the sequence is TGCAGTGGGGAAAACAGTCGCAATGAGCAGTTCTTC. The translation is CSGENSRNEQFF. The rearranged segments are TRBV29-1 and TRBJ2-1, with no confidently assigned D gene. From its cysteine to its phenylalanine, the CDR3 spans 12 amino acids. The sequence is cut down to CDR3 DNA, 36 bases in frame from base 1. Sequences SQVTM (CDR1) and ANQGSEA (CDR2) are obtained from the germline V gene.